This T cell receptor beta chain was observed in a study of blood T cell repertoires in COVID-19. Measured with immunoSEQ multiplex PCR; TCRdb has only the in-frame clones, and not every one. The sample lists fewer than 500,000 clones, around 87% occurring once. Germline V lookup: CDR1 SGDLS, CDR2 YYNGEE. The ends lost 3 bases at V and 4 bases at J; junction bases unmatched: 9. There are 15 residues in the CDR3. The material sequenced was PBMCs or T cells enriched from blood (not recorded which). V usage is TRBV9 and J usage is TRBJ1-2, with 7 positions matching TRBD1. The receptor comes from a woman younger than 45 with acute COVID-19. DNA of the CDR3: TGTGCCAGCAGCGCCGGAGACAGGGACTTCTATGGCTACACCTTC. Protein sequence: CASSAGDRDFYGYTF.